This is a list of T cell receptor beta chains from one sample in a study of T cell responses to AZD1222 COVID-19 vaccine. Using immunoSEQ multiplex PCR, the repertoire was profiled, and TCRdb retains in-frame clones only, with some absent. The repertoire includes some 120,000 clones, 75% to 90% of them detected once, and about 9.8% sits in the top ten. Specimen: peripheral blood, collected on day 0 of AZD1222 vaccination. The receptors were sampled from an adult in good health. The CDR3 runs from the conserved cysteine through the conserved F or W.

v_call	j_call	cdr3_aa
TRBV5-6	TRBJ1-3	CASSDGVNTIYF
TRBV4-2	TRBJ1-1	CASSQDPPEAFF
TRBV21-1	TRBJ2-7	CASTKTDRGGEQYF
TRBV7-6	TRBJ1-2	CASSPWDGEPNYGYTF
TRBV18	TRBJ2-7	CASSPGTGASYEQYF
TRBV9	TRBJ1-4	CASSSYRGRREKLFF
TRBV3-1/TRBV3-2	TRBJ1-2	CASSQDLQAYGYTF
TRBV6-5	TRBJ1-2	CASTGGIHGYTF
TRBV7-9	TRBJ1-1	CASSLSIYEDTEAFF
TRBV28	TRBJ1-3	CASSLPGGNTIYF
TRBV6-5	TRBJ2-1	CASSRDGYNEQFF
TRBV19	TRBJ1-6	CASSETGGGMTPLHF
TRBV18	TRBJ1-5	CASSPGRNQPQHF
TRBV20-1	TRBJ1-2	CSASHPGADGYTF
TRBV21-1	TRBJ1-6	CASSKCVCRGLYSPLHF
TRBV10-3	TRBJ2-7	CAIRRDSSYEQYF
TRBV18	TRBJ1-6	CASSPVTSRLNSPLHF
TRBV18	TRBJ2-3	CASSPSGGRVDTQYF
TRBV18	TRBJ1-2	CASSPNEQGSDGYTF
TRBV7-2	TRBJ2-7	CASSSGQAFSYEQYF
TRBV7-2	TRBJ1-2	CASSPRTGSLGYTF
TRBV28	TRBJ1-1	CASSLSGGSGAFF
TRBV3-1/TRBV3-2	TRBJ1-5	CASSTRTGPQHF
TRBV7-9	TRBJ1-1	CASSLILKGTEAFF
TRBV28	TRBJ2-7	CASSLVREQYF
TRBV7-8	TRBJ2-7	CASSYGRSTAYEQYF
TRBV6-5	TRBJ1-5	CASIPTGGKQPQHF
TRBV3-1/TRBV3-2	TRBJ2-3	CASSLAGGRDTQYF
TRBV9	TRBJ2-5	CASSVAAWGAQYF